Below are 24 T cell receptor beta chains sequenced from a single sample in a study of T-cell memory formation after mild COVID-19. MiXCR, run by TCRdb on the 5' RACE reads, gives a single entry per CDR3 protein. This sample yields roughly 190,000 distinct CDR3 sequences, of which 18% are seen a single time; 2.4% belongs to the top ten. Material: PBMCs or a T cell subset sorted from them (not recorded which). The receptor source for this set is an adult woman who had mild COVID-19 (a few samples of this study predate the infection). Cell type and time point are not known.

This CDR3 reads CASSPGWSPNQPQHF. CDR3 nucleotides: TGTGCCAGCAGCCCCGGTTGGTCGCCCAATCAGCCCCAGCATTTT. The rearrangement links TRBV7-2 to TRBJ1-5; D not resolved. The CDR3 is made up of 15 amino acids. Germline-derived CDR1 and CDR2 are SGHTA and FQGNSA. V was trimmed by 5 bases and J by 3 bases, leaving 14 bases between them.

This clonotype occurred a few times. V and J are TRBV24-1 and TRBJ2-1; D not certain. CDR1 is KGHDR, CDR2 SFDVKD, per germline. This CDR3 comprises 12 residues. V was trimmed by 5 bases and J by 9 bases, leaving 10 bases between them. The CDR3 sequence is CATSGWVSEQFF. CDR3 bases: TGTGCCACCAGTGGATGGGTCAGTGAGCAGTTCTTC.

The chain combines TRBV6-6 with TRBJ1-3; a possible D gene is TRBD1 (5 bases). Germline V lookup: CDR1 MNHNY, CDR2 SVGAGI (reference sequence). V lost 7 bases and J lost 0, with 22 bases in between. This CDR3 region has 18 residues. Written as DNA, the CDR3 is TGTGCCAGCACCCTTTCACAGGTTGGCTGGAGCTCTGGAAACACCATATATTTT. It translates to CASTLSQVGWSSGNTIYF.

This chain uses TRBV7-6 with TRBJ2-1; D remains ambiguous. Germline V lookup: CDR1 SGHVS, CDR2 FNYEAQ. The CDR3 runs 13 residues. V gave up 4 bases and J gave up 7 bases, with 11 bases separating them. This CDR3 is CASSSSTRNEQFF. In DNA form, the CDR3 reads TGTGCCAGCAGCTCCTCGACGCGAAATGAGCAGTTCTTC.

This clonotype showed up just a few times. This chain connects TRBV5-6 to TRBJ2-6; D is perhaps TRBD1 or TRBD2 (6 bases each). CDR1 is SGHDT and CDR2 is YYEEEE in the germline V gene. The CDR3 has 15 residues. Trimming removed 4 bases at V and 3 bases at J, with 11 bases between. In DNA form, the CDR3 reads TGTGCCAGCAGCCTCAGGGGAGGTGGGGCCAACGTCCTGACTTTC. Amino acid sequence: CASSLRGGGANVLTF.

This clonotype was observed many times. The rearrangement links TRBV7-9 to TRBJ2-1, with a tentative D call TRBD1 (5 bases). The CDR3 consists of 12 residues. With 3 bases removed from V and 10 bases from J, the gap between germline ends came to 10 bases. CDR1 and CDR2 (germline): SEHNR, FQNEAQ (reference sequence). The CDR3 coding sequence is TGTGCCAGCAGCTTCACGCAGGGAGAGCAGTTCTTC. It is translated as CASSFTQGEQFF.

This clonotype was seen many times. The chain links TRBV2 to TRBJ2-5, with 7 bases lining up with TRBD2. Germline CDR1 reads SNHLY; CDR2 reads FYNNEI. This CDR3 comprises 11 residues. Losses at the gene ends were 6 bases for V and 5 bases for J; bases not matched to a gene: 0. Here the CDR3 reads CASSGGETQYF. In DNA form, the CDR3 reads TGTGCCAGCAGCGGGGGGGAGACCCAGTACTTC. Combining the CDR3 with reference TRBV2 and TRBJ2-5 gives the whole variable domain EPEVTQTPSHQVTQMGQEVILRCVPISNHLYFYWYRQILGQKVEFLVSFYNNEISEKSEIFDDQFSVERPDGSNFTLKIRSTKLEDSAMYFCASSGGETQYFGPGTRLLVL.

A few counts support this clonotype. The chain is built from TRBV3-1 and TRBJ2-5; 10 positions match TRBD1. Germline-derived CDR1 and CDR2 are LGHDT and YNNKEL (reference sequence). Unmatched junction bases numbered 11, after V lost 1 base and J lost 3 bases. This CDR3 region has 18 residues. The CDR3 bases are TGTGCCAGCAGCCAAGTTTCCCTCGGACAGGGGGGAAAAGAGACCCAGTACTTC. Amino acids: CASSQVSLGQGGKETQYF.

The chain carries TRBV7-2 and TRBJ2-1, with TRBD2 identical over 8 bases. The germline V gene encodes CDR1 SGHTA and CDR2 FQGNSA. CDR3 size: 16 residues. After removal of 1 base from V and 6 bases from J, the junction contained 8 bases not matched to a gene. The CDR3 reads CASSLGSGGGPNEQFF. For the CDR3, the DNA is TGTGCCAGCAGCTTAGGATCGGGCGGGGGGCCCAATGAGCAGTTCTTC.

CDR3: CASSQDRGREKLFF. CDR3 nucleotides: TGCGCCAGCAGCCAAGACAGGGGTCGTGAAAAACTGTTTTTT. The chain joins TRBV4-3 to TRBJ1-4, with a tentative D call TRBD1 (6 bases). Between the trimmed V and J ends, which lost 0 bases and 7 bases, there was a span of 9 bases. This CDR3 is 14 amino acids long. Looked up from germline, CDR1 is LGHNA and CDR2 is YSLEER.

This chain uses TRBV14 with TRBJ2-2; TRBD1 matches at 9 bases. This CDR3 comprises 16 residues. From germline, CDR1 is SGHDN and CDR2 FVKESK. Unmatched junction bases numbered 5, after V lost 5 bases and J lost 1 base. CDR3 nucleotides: TGTGCCAGCAGCTTCCGGACAGGGGTGAACACCGGGGAGCTGTTTTTT. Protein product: CASSFRTGVNTGELFF. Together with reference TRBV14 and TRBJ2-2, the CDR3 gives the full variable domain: EAGVTQFPSHSVIEKGQTVTLRCDPISGHDNLYWYRRVMGKEIKFLLHFVKESKQDESGMPNNRFLAERTGGTYSTLKVQPAELEDSGVYFCASSFRTGVNTGELFFGEGSRLTVL.

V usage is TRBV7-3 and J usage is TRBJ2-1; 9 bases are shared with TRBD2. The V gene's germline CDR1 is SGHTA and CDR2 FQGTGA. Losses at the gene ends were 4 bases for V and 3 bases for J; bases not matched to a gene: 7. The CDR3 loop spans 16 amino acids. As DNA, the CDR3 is TGTGCCAGCAGCTCAGAGCGGGGGGAACACTACAATGAGCAGTTCTTC. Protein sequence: CASSSERGEHYNEQFF.

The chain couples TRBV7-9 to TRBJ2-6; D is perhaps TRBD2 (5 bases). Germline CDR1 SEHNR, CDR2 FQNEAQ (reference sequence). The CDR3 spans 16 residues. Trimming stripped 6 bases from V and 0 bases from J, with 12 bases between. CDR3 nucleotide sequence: TGTGCCAGCAGATCAGGAGGCGGCTCTGGGGCCAACGTCCTGACTTTC. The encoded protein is CASRSGGGSGANVLTF.

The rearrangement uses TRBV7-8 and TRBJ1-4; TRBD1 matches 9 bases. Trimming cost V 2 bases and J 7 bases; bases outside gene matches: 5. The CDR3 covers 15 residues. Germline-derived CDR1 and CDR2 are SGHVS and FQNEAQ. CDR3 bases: TGTGCCAGCAGCTTACCGACAGGGGGTAGTGAAAAACTGTTTTTT. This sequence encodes CASSLPTGGSEKLFF.

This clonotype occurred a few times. The CDR3 sequence: CASSISSGDADEQYF. The CDR3 coding sequence is TGTGCCAGTAGTATATCCTCAGGGGACGCCGACGAGCAGTACTTC. The rearrangement uses TRBV19 and TRBJ2-7; possible D gene TRBD1, 6 bases. V was shortened by 2 bases and J by 5 bases, with 16 bases between the two germline ends. The germline V gene encodes CDR1 LNHDA and CDR2 SQIVND (reference sequence). The CDR3 covers 15 residues.

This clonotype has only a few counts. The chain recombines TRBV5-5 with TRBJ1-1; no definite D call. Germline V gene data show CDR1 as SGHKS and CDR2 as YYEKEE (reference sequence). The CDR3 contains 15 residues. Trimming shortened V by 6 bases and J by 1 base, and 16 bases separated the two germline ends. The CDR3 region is CASIPQTVPNTEAFF. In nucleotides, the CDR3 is TGTGCCAGCATTCCTCAAACCGTTCCGAACACTGAAGCTTTCTTT.

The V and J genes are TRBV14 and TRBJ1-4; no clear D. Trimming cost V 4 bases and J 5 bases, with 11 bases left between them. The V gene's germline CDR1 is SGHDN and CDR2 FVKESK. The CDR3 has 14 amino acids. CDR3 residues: CASSRRQSNEKLFF. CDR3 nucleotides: TGTGCCAGCAGCCGCAGACAAAGCAATGAAAAACTGTTTTTT.

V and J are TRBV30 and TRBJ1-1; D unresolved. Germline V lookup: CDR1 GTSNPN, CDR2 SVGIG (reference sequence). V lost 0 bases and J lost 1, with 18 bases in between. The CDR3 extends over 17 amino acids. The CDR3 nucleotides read TGTGCCTGGAGTGTACGCACTCTAGGACCGAGGAACACTGAAGCTTTCTTT. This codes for CAWSVRTLGPRNTEAFF.

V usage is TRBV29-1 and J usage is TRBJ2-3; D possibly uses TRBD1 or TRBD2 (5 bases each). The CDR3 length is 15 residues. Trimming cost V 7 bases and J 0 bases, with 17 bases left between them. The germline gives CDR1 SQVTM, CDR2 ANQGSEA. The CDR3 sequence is CSAATGTGSTDTQYF. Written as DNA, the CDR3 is TGCAGCGCTGCAACCGGGACGGGAAGCACAGATACGCAGTATTTT.

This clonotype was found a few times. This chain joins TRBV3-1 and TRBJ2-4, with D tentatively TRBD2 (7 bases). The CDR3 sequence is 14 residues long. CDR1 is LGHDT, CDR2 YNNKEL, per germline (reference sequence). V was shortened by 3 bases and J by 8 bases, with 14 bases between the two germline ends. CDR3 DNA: TGTGCCAGCAGCCACGGGGGGCCAGCGGACATTCAGTACTTC. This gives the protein CASSHGGPADIQYF. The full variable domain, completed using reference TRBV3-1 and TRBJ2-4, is DTAVSQTPKYLVTQMGNDKSIKCEQNLGHDTMYWYKQDSKKFLKIMFSYNNKELIINETVPNRFSPKSPDKAHLNLHINSLELGDSAVYFCASSHGGPADIQYFGAGTRLSVL.

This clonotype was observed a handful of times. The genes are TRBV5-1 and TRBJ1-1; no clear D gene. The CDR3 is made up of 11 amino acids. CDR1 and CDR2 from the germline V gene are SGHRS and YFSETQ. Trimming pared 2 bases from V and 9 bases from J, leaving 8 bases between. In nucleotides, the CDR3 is TGCGCCAGCAGCTTTGGCGGGCAAGCTTTCTTT. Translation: CASSFGGQAFF.

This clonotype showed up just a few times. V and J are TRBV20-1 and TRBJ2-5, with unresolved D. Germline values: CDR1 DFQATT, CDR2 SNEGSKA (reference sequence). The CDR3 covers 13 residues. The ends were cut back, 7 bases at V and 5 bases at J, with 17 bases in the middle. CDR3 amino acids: CSGKQPGAETQYF. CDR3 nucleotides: TGCAGTGGAAAGCAGCCCGGTGCTGAGACCCAGTACTTC.

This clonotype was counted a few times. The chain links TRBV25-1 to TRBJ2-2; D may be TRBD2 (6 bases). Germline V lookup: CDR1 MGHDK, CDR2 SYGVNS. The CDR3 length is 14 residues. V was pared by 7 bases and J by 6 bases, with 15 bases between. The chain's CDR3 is CASIEGQRAGELFF. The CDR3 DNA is TGTGCCAGCATTGAGGGGCAGCGGGCCGGGGAGCTGTTTTTT.

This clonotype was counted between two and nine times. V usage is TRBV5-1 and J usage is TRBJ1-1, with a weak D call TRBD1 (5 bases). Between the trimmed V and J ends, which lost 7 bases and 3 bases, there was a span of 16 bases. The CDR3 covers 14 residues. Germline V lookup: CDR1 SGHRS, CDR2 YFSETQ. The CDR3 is CASRGRRGDTEAFF. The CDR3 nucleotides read TGCGCCAGCCGGGGGAGAAGAGGTGACACTGAAGCTTTCTTT. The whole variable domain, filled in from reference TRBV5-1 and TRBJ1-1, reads KAGVTQTPRYLIKTRGQQVTLSCSPISGHRSVSWYQQTPGQGLQFLFEYFSETQRNKGNFPGRFSGRQFSNSRSEMNVSTLELGDSALYLCASRGRRGDTEAFFGQGTRLTVV.